The source of this T cell receptor beta chain is a study of blood T cell repertoires in COVID-19. Clones were read by immunoSEQ multiplex PCR, and TCRdb kept only the in-frame ones, dropping some. The sample comprises 300,000 to 500,000 clones, 70% to 90% of which are singletons, and approximately 0.96% rests with the top ten. The material sequenced was PBMCs or T cells enriched from blood (not recorded which). This clonotype originated in a woman between 25 and 40 years old with acute COVID-19.

The CDR3 DNA reads as TGCGCCAGCAGCCAAGCAGGTATCTTTAAGGCTGCGGGGGGCCTCAGCTCCTACGAGCAGTACTTC. This encodes CASSQAGIFKAAGGLSSYEQYF. V gene TRBV4-3 combines with J gene TRBJ2-7; 8 nucleotides line up with TRBD2. The length of the CDR3 is 22 residues. Germline CDR1 is LGHNA and CDR2 is YSLEER. Trimming cost V 1 base and J 0 bases; bases outside gene matches: 23.